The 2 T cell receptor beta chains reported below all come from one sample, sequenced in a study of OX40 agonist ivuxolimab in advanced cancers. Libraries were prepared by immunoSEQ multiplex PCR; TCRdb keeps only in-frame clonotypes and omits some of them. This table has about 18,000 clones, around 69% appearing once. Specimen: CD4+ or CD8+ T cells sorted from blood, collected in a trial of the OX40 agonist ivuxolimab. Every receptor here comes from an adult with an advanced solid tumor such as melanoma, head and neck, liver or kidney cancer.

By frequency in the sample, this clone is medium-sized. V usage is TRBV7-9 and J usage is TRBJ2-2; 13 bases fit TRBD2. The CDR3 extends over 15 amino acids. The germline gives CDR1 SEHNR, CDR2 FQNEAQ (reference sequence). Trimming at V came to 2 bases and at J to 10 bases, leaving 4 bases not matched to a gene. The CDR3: CASSLTSGGVEELFF. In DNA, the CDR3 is TGTGCCAGCAGCTTAACTAGCGGGGGGGTCGAGGAGCTGTTTTTT.

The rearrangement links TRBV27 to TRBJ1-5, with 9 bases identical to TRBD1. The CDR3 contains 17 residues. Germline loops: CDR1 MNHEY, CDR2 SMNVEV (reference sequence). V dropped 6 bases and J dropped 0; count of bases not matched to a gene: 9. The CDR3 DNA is TGTGCCAGCAGCGCCGGACAGGGGACCTATAGCAATCAGCCCCAGCATTTT. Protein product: CASSAGQGTYSNQPQHF.